The T cell receptor (beta chain) described here comes from a study of cytomegalovirus exposure and HLA in healthy donors (dated by TCRdb to between 2016 and 2019). Background for the entire study: According to an earlier analysis of a few hundred of the donors, some 180 million T cells yielded roughly 110 million unique TCR beta sequences and less than 300 Gb of sequence data. A separate validation cohort of more than 100 different subjects was used in addition to the 666-subject first cohort. Genome-wide SNP genotypes for about 65% of the 666 donors were used in a later genetic analysis, which treated that subset as a discovery cohort. Rather than using new phenotypic data, the later analysis identified candidate immune exposures from TCR beta sequences and from how often those sequences occurred across donors. A later analysis re-analyzed previously published TCR beta repertoires from 550 to 700 donors and added high-resolution HLA genotyping to study TCR occurrence patterns. Donor age, sex, ethnicity and CMV serostatus were collected together with the repertoire data. HLA typing covered class I and class II loci at four-digit resolution. All discovery cohort repertoires had been generated using a single sequencing platform. Four to six DR-DQ haplotypes were handled as single units for association and clustering, since linkage in the cohort was strong. The study aimed to test whether cataloging public T cell receptors could reveal signatures of past pathogen exposure. An earlier analysis of 587 of the donors used high-throughput TCR beta sequencing to judge whether each TCR beta V gene segment behaved as functional or pseudogenic. Of the 350 to 400 genotyped donors, approximately 80% fell in the genetic ancestry cluster associated with self-reported Caucasian donors. Among roughly 400 genotyped donors of the cohort, an average of approximately 240,000 unique TCR beta nucleotide sequences was sequenced per donor, of which approximately 18% were non-productive. Using immunosequencing, the study profiled T cell repertoires from around 670 subjects and related those repertoires to cytomegalovirus serostatus. To predict cytomegalovirus infection status, the study combined high-throughput TCR immunosequencing, statistical association of individual TCRs with disease status, and machine learning. Around 300 gigabases of sequencing data and approximately 84 million unique TCR sequences were included in an early release covering roughly 700 HLA-typed donors. Typing coverage differed by locus: A, B, C, DRB1 and DQB1 were typed in about 629-640 donors, DQA1 in approximately 520, DPA1 in some 610, and DPB1 in approximately 450. What the authors observed across the whole study: Assigning TCR associations to individual alleles was difficult when HLA alleles, especially DR and DQ, strongly co-occurred. A later analysis found that TCR association rates varied across HLA loci, with DRB1 alleles showing the most associated TCRs and HLA-C alleles the fewest. According to the authors, the approach could potentially be generalized to other disease states and immunological phenotypes. CMV serostatus was the only immune exposure information available for the cohort. The earlier analysis of some 540 of the donors excluded about 16 rarely observed V segments, including chromosome 9 orphons, because counts were too low. The study listed around 160 TCR beta chains as associated with cytomegalovirus. Linkage disequilibrium might explain the correlated functional status among segregating V segments, but an unknown experimental factor could not be ruled out. The classifier was reported to diagnose cytomegalovirus status with high specificity and sensitivity in both the original cohort and the validation cohort. Some IMGT-functional V segments, including TRBV6-2 and TRBV6-3, could not be told apart with the 87-base-pair reads, so those segments were excluded. Only TCR beta chains were sequenced in this cohort, and the absence of alpha or paired-chain data limited detectable features. HLA typing was unavailable for some donors at each locus, so association tests used only the typed subset. A few of the identified cytomegalovirus-associated TCR beta chains were confirmed in vitro to be specific for cytomegalovirus antigens. Presence/absence analyses assumed roughly uniform sequencing depth across donors, an assumption that may not hold. A later analysis found that most CMV-associated TCR beta chains appeared HLA-restricted, with HLA associations seemingly driven largely by CMV exposure. V-gene and J-gene trimming of TCR beta chains was associated with a missense DCLRE1C variant in a later genetic analysis, and the association was replicated in an independent cohort. In a later analysis, several top co-occurrence clusters were reported to appear linked to parvovirus B19, influenza, CMV and Epstein-Barr virus. A further reported finding was that TCR beta sequences accurately predicted the HLA-A and HLA-B alleles for most subjects in the first cohort. Specific HLA alleles were associated with roughly 17,000 TCR beta sequences at a false discovery rate of 0.05 in a later analysis. A later analysis found that HLA-associated TCR beta chains were more clonally expanded and had lower generation probabilities than equally common non-associated chains. Broadly in line with IMGT annotations, most TCR beta V segments showed up in productive rearrangements about 87% or about 30% of the time in an earlier analysis of a few hundred of the donors. While some public TCRs were present in many individuals, most TCR sequences turned up only very rarely across donors. In a later genetic analysis, fewer N-insertions in productive TCRs were reported among donors in an Asian-associated ancestry cluster than the approximately 670-donor mean. A cluster of highly shared sequence variants was judged likely to represent a technical artifact of the sequencing pipeline.

For this clone: Its antigen specificity is not known. One base away there is no much larger clone; base qualities are not given.

The cohort comprised some 680 healthy bone marrow donors. Cohort members were all nominally healthy when sampled, although unrecorded immune exposures were likely present. The donor tested CMV seropositive and was one of the 289 seropositive cohort members. Each donor provided a peripheral blood sample, and peripheral blood mononuclear cells were used for TCR beta sequencing. Genomic DNA extraction from the blood cell samples was performed with the Qiagen DNeasy Blood Extraction Kit. The germline V gene (reference sequence) yields SGHAT for CDR1 and FQDESV for CDR2. V gives up 5 bases and J gives up 5 bases, and the segment between their germline ends measures 15 bases. From the cysteine through the phenylalanine, the CDR3 covers 14 amino acids. Just the 42-base CDR3 DNA is kept, in frame starting at base 1. Library construction relied on the immunoSEQ multiplex PCR assay. The multiplex PCR relied on a mix of 60 forward primers for TCR Vbeta segments and 13 reverse primers for TCR Jbeta segments. The CDR3 region of rearranged TCR beta genes was amplified from genomic DNA with a multiplex PCR assay. On the Illumina HiSeq System, the amplified TCR beta libraries were sequenced as 87-base-pair reads. As for the authors' bioinformatics: Across the roughly 640 repertoires, a later analysis counted 60 million to 90 million unique TCR beta chains, 9.5 million to 12 million of which were shared by at least two donors. Raw reads were error-corrected and collapsed into unique sequences by a nearest-neighbor algorithm in which closely related sequences were merged to remove PCR and sequencing errors. V, D and J gene segments were assigned by aligning CDR3 sequences to IMGT reference sequences. For a sequence to be retained, a match of at least six nucleotides to both a V gene segment and a J gene segment was required. Rearrangements were classified as productive when the CDR3 lacked stop codons and remained in frame with V and J, and all other rearrangements were classified as non-productive. Following IMGT convention, CDR3 was defined as the stretch from the second conserved V-encoded cysteine to the conserved J-encoded phenylalanine. Sequences without an unambiguous match to a single V gene segment were excluded from the earlier analysis of approximately 600 of the donors. An earlier analysis of several hundred of the donors called V segments functional above 56.7% productive rearrangements and segregating when the between-donor standard deviation exceeded 5%. A statistical classification framework was built to diagnose cytomegalovirus status from the catalog of TCR beta chain sequences. V and J gene assignment, in a later analysis, came from comparing TCR nucleotide sequences with IMGT/GENE-DB human TR gene sequences. Using the TCRdist pipeline, a later analysis assigned CDR3 sequences along with most-parsimonious VDJ recombination scenarios. In a later analysis, each TCR beta chain was defined by its CDR3 amino acid sequence together with its V-gene family, and reads without a unique V-gene family were excluded. To address suspected cross-contamination and a sequencing artifact, a later analysis removed 450 to 700 highly shared, low-generation-probability nucleotide sequences. In a later analysis, a clonal expansion index for each public chain was calculated from normalized within-repertoire ranks of inferred template counts. In a later analysis, generation probabilities were computed with a VDJ recombination model fitted to out-of-frame rearrangements, and the resulting probabilities were checked against IGoR. Hypergeometric tests were used in a later analysis to score TCR-TCR, TCR-HLA and TCR-CMV co-occurrence, with a repertoire-size bias correction applied to the TCR pairs. In a later analysis, false discovery rates were estimated by permuting HLA or CMV assignments 20 times. A later analysis grouped co-occurring TCRs with DBSCAN, adding TCRdist sequence similarity when clustering within HLA-allele-positive subsets. Co-occurrence clustering excluded repertoires with fewer than 30,000 or more than 120,000 public chains, plus five with anomalous nucleotide sharing. Not all clones reach the TCRdb copy of this immuneACCESS table, which keeps in-frame sequences only. Checked studies attribute under half of the gap to unresolved V genes and leave the rest unexplained. Clone size and V and J calls were adopted from that table, with D and trimming inferred from the DNA. The sample includes around 240,000 clones, with roughly 87% observed a single time. Approximately 5.3% of the sample belongs to the ten largest clones.

Sequencing was done on a sample of PBMCs. This receptor was obtained from a woman aged 40 to 55 in good health and CMV-seropositive. Rearrangement joined TRBV11-1 to TRBJ2-5; TRBD1 could be the D gene, as 5 bases match. The DNA reads as follows: TGTGCCAGCAGCCCCCCGCCAGGGATGGAGACCCAGTACTTC. Its translation is CASSPPPGMETQYF.